This entry is about one T cell receptor (beta chain). The data originate from a study of blood T cells in healthy people across ages. Study-level background: In model experiments, template switching was able to capture about one barcoded beta molecule for every two T cells that were present.

In germline, CDR1 is DFQATT, CDR2 SNEGSKA (reference sequence). The V segment lost 0 bases and the J segment 7 bases; nucleotides outside the gene matches: 10. The CDR3 runs to 16 residues. A second PCR of about 7 to 12 cycles used a sample-barcoded 5' primer and a J-beta primer mix. Each CDR3 protein is one row after TCRdb ran MiXCR on the 5' RACE reads. The sample gives some 900,000 distinct CDR3 sequences, about 30% of which show up once; roughly 17% is in the top ten. Source material: blood. The chain has TRBV20-1 and TRBJ2-1; TRBD2 matches at 9 bases. This receptor was identified in a woman of 80 years or more in good health. CDR3 nucleotide sequence: TGCAGTGCTAGAGATTGGATTAGCGGGAGATCAAATGAGCAGTTCTTC. It codes for CSARDWISGRSNEQFF.